A single sample is the source of the 14 T cell receptor beta chains below, sequenced in a study of molecular identifiers for immune sequencing clone quantification. TCRdb independently ran MiXCR on the PCR reads; one entry per CDR3 protein. The repertoire includes 300,000 to 400,000 distinct CDR3 sequences, 20% to 25% of them detected once, and 0.75% to 0.85% sits in the top ten. Sequencing used naive CD8+ T cells from blood, with Jurkat cell RNA spiked in. Subset here: FACS-sorted CD8+CD4-CCR7+CD45RA+ naive T cells. These receptor sequences come from a human donor in good health. Some libraries in this study had Jurkat cell RNA spiked in.

This clonotype was seen repeatedly, ten times or more. The chain links TRBV5-1 to TRBJ2-7, with TRBD2 as a possible D gene (7 bases). The germline V gene encodes CDR1 SGHRS and CDR2 YFSETQ. This CDR3 spans 15 amino acids. With 0 bases removed from V and 4 bases from J, the gap between germline ends came to 14 bases. In DNA form, the CDR3 reads TGCGCCAGCAGCTTGGGCGGGGGCAGAGCTTACGAGCAGTACTTC. Amino acids: CASSLGGGRAYEQYF.

There are many counts of this clonotype. J is TRBJ1-4 and V is TRBV7-2; weak D call: TRBD1 (6 bases). Germline V gives CDR1 SGHTA, CDR2 FQGNSA. Trimming shortened V by 2 bases and J by 6 bases, and 13 bases separated the two germline ends. The CDR3 has 15 amino acids. CDR3 in amino acids: CASSLLAGTYEKLFF. CDR3 nucleotides: TGTGCCAGCAGCTTATTGGCAGGGACATATGAAAAACTGTTTTTT.

This clonotype was picked up a small number of times. The gene calls are TRBV29-1 and TRBJ2-7, with a weak D call TRBD2 (5 bases). V dropped 7 bases and J dropped 0 bases, with 13 bases sitting between them. CDR3 length: 13 amino acids. CDR1 and CDR2 (germline): SQVTM, ANQGSEA. The DNA of the CDR3 is TGCAGCGCTGGGGAAGGGAGCTCCTACGAGCAGTACTTC. Its protein product is CSAGEGSSYEQYF.

This clonotype has ten or more counts. The chain recombines TRBV7-9 with TRBJ2-4, with D unresolved. Germline V CDR1 and CDR2: SEHNR, FQNEAQ (reference sequence). The CDR3 length is 17 residues. Trimming stripped 1 base from V and 0 bases from J, with 13 bases between. The CDR3 loop is CASSLVGVERAKNIQYF. The DNA of the CDR3 is TGTGCCAGCAGCTTAGTCGGCGTCGAGAGAGCCAAAAACATTCAGTACTTC.

At least ten counts were recorded for this clonotype. J is TRBJ2-3 and V is TRBV7-9, with D possibly being TRBD1 (5 bases). Per the germline V gene, CDR1 is SEHNR and CDR2 is FQNEAQ (reference sequence). V lost 3 bases and J lost 2, with 24 bases in between. The length of the CDR3 is 19 residues. Here the CDR3 reads CASSFVGQGLFEFTDTQYF. DNA of the CDR3: TGTGCCAGCAGCTTCGTTGGCCAGGGTCTCTTCGAGTTCACAGATACGCAGTATTTT.

This clonotype was counted many times. The V gene is TRBV30, the J gene TRBJ2-3; no clear D gene. V was clipped by 0 bases and J by 6 bases, with 19 bases between them. The V gene's germline CDR1 is GTSNPN and CDR2 SVGIG (reference sequence). The CDR3 spans 16 residues. The CDR3 protein is CAWSVPSTLFGDTQYF. The CDR3 DNA reads TGTGCCTGGAGTGTCCCCTCTACTCTTTTTGGTGATACGCAGTATTTT.

Remarks on this clonotype: One end of the junction is discordant with germline, which a read error may explain. V usage is TRBV27 and J usage is TRBJ2-7; TRBD1 or TRBD2 may be the D gene (5 bases each). CDR1 and CDR2 from the germline V gene are MNHEY and SMNVEV (reference sequence). The CDR3 is 15 residues long. CDR3 in amino acids: CDSSLEGTPYYEQYF. In DNA form, the CDR3 reads TGTGACAGCAGTTTAGAGGGGACCCCTTACTACGAGCAGTACTTC.

This clonotype has a count of ten or more. The chain couples TRBV12-3 or TRBV12-4 to TRBJ2-6; 7 bases match TRBD1. This CDR3 is 17 amino acids long. The V and J ends lost 6 bases and 0 bases, in that order; junction bases with no gene match: 8. CDR3 coding DNA: TGTGCCAGCAGACCAGGGACAGCCAGCTCTGGGGCCAACGTCCTGACTTTC. Translated: CASRPGTASSGANVLTF.

V gene TRBV27 combines with J gene TRBJ2-3; 9 bases fit TRBD1. CDR3 length equals 15 residues. The V and J ends lost 5 bases and 3 bases, in that order; junction bases with no gene match: 6. Germline V gene sequence: CDR1 MNHEY, CDR2 SMNVEV (reference sequence). In DNA form, the CDR3 reads TGTGCCAGCAGTGGGACAGGGATCTCGACAGATACGCAGTATTTT. Protein product: CASSGTGISTDTQYF.

A note on this clonotype: A much larger clone is a single base away; this may be a read error. The conserved phenylalanine or tryptophan is not found at the CDR3 terminus, so this likely reflects a read error. The chain is built from TRBV9 and TRBJ2-3; 7 nucleotides match TRBD2. The CDR3 consists of 15 residues. The V and J ends lost 4 bases and 2 bases, in that order; junction bases with no gene match: 7. The V gene's germline CDR1 is SGDLS and CDR2 YYNGEE. The CDR3 region is CASSPTTSDTDTQYL. CDR3 nucleotides: TGTGCCAGCAGCCCCACTACTAGCGACACAGATACGCAGTATTTA.

On this clonotype itself: A much larger clone sits a single nucleotide away, making a read error possible. This rearrangement joins TRBV6-2 or TRBV6-3 to TRBJ2-2, with TRBD2 matching 11 bases. This CDR3 is 15 amino acids long. Germline V CDR1 and CDR2: MNHEY, SVGEGT. The CDR3, as DNA: TGTGCCGGCAGTTTCCTAGCGGGAGGCACCGGGGAGCTGTTTTTT. Translating gives CAGSFLAGGTGELFF.

To note about this clonotype: A much more abundant neighbour one base away suggests this may be a read error. As DNA, the CDR3 is TGTGCCAGCAGCTTATTGGACAGCGAGGTTTATGGCTTCACCTTC. Its translation is CASSLLDSEVYGFTF. The V gene is TRBV7-9, the J gene TRBJ1-2, with a weak D call TRBD1 (6 bases). The CDR3 consists of 15 residues. Germline V gene lookup returns CDR1 SEHNR and CDR2 FQNEAQ (reference sequence).

In the case of this clonotype: A much larger clone sits a single nucleotide away, making a read error possible. This chain connects TRBV27 to TRBJ2-7; 8 bases agree with TRBD1. The CDR3 consists of 14 residues. The germline CDR1 and CDR2 sequences are MNHEY and SMNVEV (reference sequence). V dropped 2 bases and J dropped 6; count of bases not matched to a gene: 6. Here the CDR3 reads CASSLQGALCEQYF. The CDR3 coding sequence is TGTGCCAGCAGTTTACAGGGGGCCTTGTGCGAGCAGTACTTC.

Comments on this clonotype: It may be a read error: a sequence one base away is much more abundant. The V call is TRBV27, the J call TRBJ2-7, with D possibly TRBD2 on 5 matching bases. The V gene's germline CDR1 is MNHEY and CDR2 SMNVEV (reference sequence). V lost 6 bases and J 7 bases, leaving 16 bases between the germline ends. The CDR3 has 13 amino acids. The CDR3 spells CASSSGGPGEQYF. The CDR3 region has the DNA TGTGCCAGCAGCTCAGGAGGCCCGGGGGAGCAGTACTTC.